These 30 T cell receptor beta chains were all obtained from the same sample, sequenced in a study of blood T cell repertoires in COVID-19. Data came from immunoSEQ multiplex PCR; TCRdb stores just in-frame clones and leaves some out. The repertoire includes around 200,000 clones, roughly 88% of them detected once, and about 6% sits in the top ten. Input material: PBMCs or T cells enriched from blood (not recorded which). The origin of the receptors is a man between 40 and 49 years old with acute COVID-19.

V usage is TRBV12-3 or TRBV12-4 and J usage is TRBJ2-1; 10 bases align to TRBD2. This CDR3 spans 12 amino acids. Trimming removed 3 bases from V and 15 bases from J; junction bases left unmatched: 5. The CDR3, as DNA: TGTGCCAGCAGTTTTAGCGGGAGGCCATCGTTCTTC. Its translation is CASSFSGRPSFF.

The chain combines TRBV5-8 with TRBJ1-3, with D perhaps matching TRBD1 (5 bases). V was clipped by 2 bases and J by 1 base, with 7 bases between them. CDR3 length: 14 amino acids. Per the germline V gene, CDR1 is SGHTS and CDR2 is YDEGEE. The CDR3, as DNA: TGTGCCAGCAGCTTCCAGGGATCTGGAAACACCATATATTTT. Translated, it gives CASSFQGSGNTIYF.

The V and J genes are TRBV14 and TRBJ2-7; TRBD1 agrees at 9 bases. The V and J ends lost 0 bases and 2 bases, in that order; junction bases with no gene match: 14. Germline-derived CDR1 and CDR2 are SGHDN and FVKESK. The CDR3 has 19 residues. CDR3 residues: CASSQDMDRGRGLAYEQYF. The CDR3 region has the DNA TGTGCCAGCAGCCAAGACATGGACAGGGGCCGAGGACTAGCCTACGAGCAGTACTTC.

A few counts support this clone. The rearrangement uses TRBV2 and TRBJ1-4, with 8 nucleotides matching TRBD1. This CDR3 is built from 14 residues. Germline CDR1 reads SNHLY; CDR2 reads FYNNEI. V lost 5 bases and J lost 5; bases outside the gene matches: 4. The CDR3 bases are TGTGCCAGCAGTACCGGGACAGGAAATGAAAAACTGTTTTTT. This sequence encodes CASSTGTGNEKLFF.

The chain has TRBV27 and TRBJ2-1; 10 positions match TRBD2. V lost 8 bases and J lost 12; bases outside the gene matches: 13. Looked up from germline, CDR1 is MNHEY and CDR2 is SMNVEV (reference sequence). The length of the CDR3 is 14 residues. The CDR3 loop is CASGLPSGGKGQFF. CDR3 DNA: TGTGCCAGCGGGTTGCCTAGCGGGGGCAAGGGGCAGTTCTTC.

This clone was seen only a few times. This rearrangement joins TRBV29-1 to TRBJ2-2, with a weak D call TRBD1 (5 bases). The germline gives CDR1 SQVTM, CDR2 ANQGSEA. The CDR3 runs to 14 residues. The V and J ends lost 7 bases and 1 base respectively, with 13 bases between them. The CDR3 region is CSAQDRLNTGELFF. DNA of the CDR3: TGCAGCGCCCAAGACAGATTGAACACCGGGGAGCTGTTTTTT.

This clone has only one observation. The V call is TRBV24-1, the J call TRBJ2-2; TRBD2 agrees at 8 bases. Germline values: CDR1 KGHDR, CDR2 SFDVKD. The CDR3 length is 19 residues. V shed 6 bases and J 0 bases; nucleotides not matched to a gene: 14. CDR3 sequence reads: CATSRGVAGKGANTGELFF. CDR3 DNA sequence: TGTGCCACCAGTCGGGGAGTAGCGGGAAAAGGGGCGAACACCGGGGAGCTGTTTTTT.

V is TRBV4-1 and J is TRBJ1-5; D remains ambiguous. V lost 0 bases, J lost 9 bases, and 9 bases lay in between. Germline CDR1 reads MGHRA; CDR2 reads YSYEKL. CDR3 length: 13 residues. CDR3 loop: CASSQDRGGPQHF. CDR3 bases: TGCGCCAGCAGCCAAGATCGTGGAGGGCCCCAGCATTTT.

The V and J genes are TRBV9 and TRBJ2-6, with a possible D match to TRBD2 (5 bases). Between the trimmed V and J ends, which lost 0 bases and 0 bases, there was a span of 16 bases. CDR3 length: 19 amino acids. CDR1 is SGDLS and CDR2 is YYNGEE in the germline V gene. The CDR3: CASSVERLTPFSGANVLTF. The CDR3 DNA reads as TGTGCCAGCAGCGTAGAGAGACTAACACCCTTCTCTGGGGCCAACGTCCTGACTTTC.

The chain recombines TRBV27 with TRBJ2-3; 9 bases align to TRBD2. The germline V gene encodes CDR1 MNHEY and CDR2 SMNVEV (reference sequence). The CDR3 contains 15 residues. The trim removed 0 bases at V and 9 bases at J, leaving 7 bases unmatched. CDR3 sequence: CASSLSGSGSATQYF. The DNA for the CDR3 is TGTGCCAGCAGTTTATCTGGTAGCGGGAGTGCGACGCAGTATTTT.

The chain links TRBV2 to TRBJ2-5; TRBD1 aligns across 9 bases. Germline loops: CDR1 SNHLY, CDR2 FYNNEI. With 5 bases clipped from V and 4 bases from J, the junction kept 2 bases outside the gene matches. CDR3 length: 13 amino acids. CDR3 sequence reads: CASSLDRGETQYF. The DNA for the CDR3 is TGTGCCAGCAGTCTGGACAGGGGAGAGACCCAGTACTTC. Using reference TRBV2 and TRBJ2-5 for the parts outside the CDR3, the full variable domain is EPEVTQTPSHQVTQMGQEVILRCVPISNHLYFYWYRQILGQKVEFLVSFYNNEISEKSEIFDDQFSVERPDGSNFTLKIRSTKLEDSAMYFCASSLDRGETQYFGPGTRLLVL.

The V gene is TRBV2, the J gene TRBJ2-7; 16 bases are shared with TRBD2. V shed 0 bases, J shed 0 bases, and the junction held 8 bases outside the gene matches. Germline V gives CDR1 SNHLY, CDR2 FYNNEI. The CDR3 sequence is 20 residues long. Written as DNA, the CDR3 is TGTGCCAGCAGTGAAGCGGCCCGGGGACTAGCGGGAGGGTACTCCTACGAGCAGTACTTC. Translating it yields CASSEAARGLAGGYSYEQYF.

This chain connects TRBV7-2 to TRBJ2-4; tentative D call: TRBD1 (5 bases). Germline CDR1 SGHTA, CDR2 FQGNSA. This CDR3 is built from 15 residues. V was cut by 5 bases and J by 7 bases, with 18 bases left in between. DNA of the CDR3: TGTGCCAGCAGCGTGCAGGGTATCGCTTTGAACATTCAGTACTTC. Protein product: CASSVQGIALNIQYF.

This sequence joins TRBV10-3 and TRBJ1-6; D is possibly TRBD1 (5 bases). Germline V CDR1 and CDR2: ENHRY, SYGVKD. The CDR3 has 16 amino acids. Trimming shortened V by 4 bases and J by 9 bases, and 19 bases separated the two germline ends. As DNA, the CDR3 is TGTGCCATCAGTGGGCTTGCGGCAGGGTGGGTTTCACCCCTCCACTTT. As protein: CAISGLAAGWVSPLHF.

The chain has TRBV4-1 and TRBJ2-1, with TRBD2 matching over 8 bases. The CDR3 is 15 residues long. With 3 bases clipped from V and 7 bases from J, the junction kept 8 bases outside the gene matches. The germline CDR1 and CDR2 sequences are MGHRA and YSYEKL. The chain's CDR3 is CASSQPGGLRNEQFF. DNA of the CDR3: TGCGCCAGCAGCCAGCCGGGGGGGCTAAGGAATGAGCAGTTCTTC.

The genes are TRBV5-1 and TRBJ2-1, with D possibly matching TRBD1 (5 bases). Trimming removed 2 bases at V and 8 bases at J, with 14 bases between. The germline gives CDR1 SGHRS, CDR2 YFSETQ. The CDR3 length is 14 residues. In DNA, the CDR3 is TGCGCCAGCAGCTTCAGGCAGGGATGGGATGAGCAGTTCTTC. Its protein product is CASSFRQGWDEQFF.

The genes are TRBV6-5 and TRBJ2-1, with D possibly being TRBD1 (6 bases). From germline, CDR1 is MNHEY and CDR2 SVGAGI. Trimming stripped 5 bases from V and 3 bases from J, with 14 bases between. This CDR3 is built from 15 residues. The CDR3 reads CASSPVRGNYNEQFF. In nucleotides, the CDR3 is TGTGCCAGCAGTCCGGTCAGGGGTAACTACAATGAGCAGTTCTTC.

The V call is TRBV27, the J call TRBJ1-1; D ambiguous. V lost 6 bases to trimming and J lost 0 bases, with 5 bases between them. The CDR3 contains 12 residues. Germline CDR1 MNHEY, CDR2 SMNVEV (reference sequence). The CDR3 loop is CASRRMNTEAFF. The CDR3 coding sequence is TGTGCCAGCAGGCGAATGAACACTGAAGCTTTCTTT.

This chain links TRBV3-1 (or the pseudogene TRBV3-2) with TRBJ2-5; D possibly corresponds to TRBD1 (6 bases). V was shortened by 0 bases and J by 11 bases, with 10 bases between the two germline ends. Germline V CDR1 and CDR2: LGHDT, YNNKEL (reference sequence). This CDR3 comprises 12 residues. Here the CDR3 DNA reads TGTGCCAGCAGCCAAGACAGGGGCCCTCAGTACTTC. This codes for CASSQDRGPQYF.

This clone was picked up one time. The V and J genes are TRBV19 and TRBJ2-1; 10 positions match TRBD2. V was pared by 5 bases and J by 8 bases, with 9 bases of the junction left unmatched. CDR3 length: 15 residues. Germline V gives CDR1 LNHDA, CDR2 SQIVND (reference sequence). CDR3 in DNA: TGTGCCAGTAGTTTGGGTAGCGGGAGGTTAGATGAGCAGTTCTTC. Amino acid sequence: CASSLGSGRLDEQFF. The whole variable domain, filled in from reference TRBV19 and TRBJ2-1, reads DGGITQSPKYLFRKEGQNVTLSCEQNLNHDAMYWYRQDPGQGLRLIYYSQIVNDFQKGDIAEGYSVSREKKESFPLTVTSAQKNPTAFYLCASSLGSGRLDEQFFGPGTRLTVL.

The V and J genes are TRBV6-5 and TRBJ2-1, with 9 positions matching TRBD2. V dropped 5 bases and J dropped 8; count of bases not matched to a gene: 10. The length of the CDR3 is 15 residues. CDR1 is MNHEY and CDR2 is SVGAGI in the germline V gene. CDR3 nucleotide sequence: TGTGCCAGCAGTCACGGGGCGGGAGGGGGGTATGAGCAGTTCTTC. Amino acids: CASSHGAGGGYEQFF.

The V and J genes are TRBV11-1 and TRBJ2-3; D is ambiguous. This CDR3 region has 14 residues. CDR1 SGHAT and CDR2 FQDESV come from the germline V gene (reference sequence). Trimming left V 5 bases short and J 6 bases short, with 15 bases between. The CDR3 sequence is CASSQVIRGDTQYF. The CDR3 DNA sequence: TGTGCCAGCAGCCAGGTCATACGTGGGGATACGCAGTATTTT.

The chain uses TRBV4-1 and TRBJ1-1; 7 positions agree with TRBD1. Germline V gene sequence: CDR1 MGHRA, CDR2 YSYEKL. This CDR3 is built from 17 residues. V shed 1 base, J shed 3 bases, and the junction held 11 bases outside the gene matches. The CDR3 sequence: CASSQVGFRTGYTEAFF. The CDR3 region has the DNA TGCGCCAGCAGCCAAGTGGGGTTTCGGACAGGATACACTGAAGCTTTCTTT.

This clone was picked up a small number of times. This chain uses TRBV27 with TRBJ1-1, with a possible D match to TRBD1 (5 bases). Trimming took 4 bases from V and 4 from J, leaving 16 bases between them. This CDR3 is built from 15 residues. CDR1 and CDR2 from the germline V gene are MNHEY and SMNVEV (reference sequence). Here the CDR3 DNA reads TGTGCCAGCAGTTGGATCGCCCTAAGGGGCACTGAAGCTTTCTTT. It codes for CASSWIALRGTEAFF.

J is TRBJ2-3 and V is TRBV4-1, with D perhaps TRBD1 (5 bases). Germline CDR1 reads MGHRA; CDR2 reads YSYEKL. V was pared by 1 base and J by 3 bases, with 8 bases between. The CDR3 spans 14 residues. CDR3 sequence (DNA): TGCGCCAGCAGCCAAGTCCAGGGTACAGATACGCAGTATTTT. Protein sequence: CASSQVQGTDTQYF.

The CDR3 loop reads CASNRAFYEQYF. As DNA, the CDR3 is TGTGCCAGCAACAGGGCATTCTACGAGCAGTACTTC. The chain links TRBV2 to TRBJ2-7; TRBD1 is a possible D gene (6 bases). Trimming pared 7 bases from V and 3 bases from J, leaving 10 bases between. Germline lookup yields CDR1 SNHLY and CDR2 FYNNEI. The CDR3 loop spans 12 amino acids.

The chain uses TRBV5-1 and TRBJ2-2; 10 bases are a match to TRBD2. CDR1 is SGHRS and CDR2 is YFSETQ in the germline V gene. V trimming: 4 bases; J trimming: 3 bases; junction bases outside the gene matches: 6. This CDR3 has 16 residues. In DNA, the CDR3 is TGCGCCAGCAGCCCTAGCGGGAGAGGGGACACCGGGGAGCTGTTTTTT. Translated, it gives CASSPSGRGDTGELFF.

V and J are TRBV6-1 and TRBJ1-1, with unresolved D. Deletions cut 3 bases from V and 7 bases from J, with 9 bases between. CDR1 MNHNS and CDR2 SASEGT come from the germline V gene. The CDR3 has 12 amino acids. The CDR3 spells CASSEDAVEAFF. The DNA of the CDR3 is TGTGCCAGCAGTGAGGATGCGGTTGAAGCTTTCTTT.

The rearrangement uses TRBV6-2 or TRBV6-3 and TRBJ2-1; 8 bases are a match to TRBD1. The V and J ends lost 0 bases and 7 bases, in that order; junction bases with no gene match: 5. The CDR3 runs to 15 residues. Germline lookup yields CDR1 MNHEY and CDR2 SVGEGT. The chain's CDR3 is CASSYSGQGPNEQFF. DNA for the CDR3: TGTGCCAGCAGTTACTCCGGACAGGGCCCAAATGAGCAGTTCTTC.

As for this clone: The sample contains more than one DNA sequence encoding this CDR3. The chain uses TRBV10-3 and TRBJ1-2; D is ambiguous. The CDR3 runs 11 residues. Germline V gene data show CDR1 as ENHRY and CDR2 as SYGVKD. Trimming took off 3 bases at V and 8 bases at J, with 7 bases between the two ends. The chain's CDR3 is CAISDGGGYTF. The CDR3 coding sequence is TGTGCCATCAGTGACGGAGGCGGCTACACCTTC.